This T cell receptor (beta chain) came from a study of cytomegalovirus exposure and HLA in healthy donors. Across the study: Of 300 to 450 genotyped donors, about 80% clustered with self-reported Caucasian donors.

In germline, CDR1 is SGHRS, CDR2 YFSETQ. Trimming at V came to 4 bases and at J to 5 bases, leaving 9 bases not matched to a gene. The CDR3 is made up of 15 amino acids. Regarding this clone: The target antigen is unknown.

Study results and caveats: In all likelihood, a cluster of highly shared sequence variants was a sequencing artifact. Reportedly, fewer N-insertions than the roughly 700-donor mean appeared in an Asian-associated ancestry cluster in a later analysis. Segments of the TCR beta V type were, in most cases, productive about 90% or about 30% of the time in an earlier analysis.

PCR employed 60 Vbeta and 13 Jbeta primers. Profiling relied on immunoSEQ multiplex PCR, and the TCRdb table lists in-frame clones only, not all of them. The sample yields under 150,000 clones, roughly 79% seen once. The sequence derives from a woman aged 45 to 65 in good health and CMV-seronegative. The rearrangement joins TRBV5-1 to TRBJ2-1; 7 bases fit TRBD1. The specimen was PBMCs. The CDR3 spells CASSQDRVLDNEQFF. For the CDR3, the DNA is TGCGCCAGCAGCCAAGACAGGGTCCTGGACAATGAGCAGTTCTTC.